This T cell receptor (beta chain) was identified in a study of blood T cell repertoires in COVID-19. Using immunoSEQ multiplex PCR, the repertoire was profiled, and TCRdb retains in-frame clones only, with some absent. The repertoire has nearly 350,000 clones, roughly 90% of them found once; the top ten carry about 7.3%. Between the trimmed V and J ends, which lost 5 bases and 3 bases, there was a span of 15 bases. Germline V gives CDR1 LNHDA, CDR2 SQIVND (reference sequence). CDR3 size: 15 residues. The chain is built from TRBV19 and TRBJ2-3; a possible D gene is TRBD1 (5 bases). This sequence was found in a woman aged 70 to 79 with COVID-19, enrolled during active disease. The source material was peripheral blood. This CDR3 is CASSPLQELTDTQYF. The CDR3 coding sequence is TGTGCCAGTAGTCCCCTACAGGAGTTAACAGATACGCAGTATTTT.